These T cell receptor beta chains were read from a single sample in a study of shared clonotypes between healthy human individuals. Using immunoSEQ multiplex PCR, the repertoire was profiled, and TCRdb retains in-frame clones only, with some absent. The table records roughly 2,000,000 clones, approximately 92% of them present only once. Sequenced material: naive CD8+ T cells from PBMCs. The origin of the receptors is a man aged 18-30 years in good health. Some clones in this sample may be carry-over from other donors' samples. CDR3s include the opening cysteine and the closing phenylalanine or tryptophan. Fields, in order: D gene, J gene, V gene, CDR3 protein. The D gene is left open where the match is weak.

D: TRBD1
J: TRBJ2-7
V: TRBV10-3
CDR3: CASTDRGISAEQYF

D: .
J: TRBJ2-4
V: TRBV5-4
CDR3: CASSSRGENIQYF

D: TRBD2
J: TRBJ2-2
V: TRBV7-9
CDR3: CASFTGEGPDTGELFF

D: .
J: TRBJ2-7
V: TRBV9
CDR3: CASSPIGGTATHEQYF

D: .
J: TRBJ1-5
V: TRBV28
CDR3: CASSFLSNQPQHF

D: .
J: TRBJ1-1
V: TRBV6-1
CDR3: CASGRMGFTEAFF

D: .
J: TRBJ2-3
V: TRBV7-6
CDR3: CASSLLGATDTQYF

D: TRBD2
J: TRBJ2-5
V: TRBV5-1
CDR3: CASSPGRGFQETQYF

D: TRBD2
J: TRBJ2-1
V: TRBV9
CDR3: CASSVGLAGGASSYNEQFF

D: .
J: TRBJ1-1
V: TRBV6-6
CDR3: CASSYGDRAFF

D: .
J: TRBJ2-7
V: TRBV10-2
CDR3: CASSESYEQYF

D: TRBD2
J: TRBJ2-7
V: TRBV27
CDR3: CASSLGRAYEQYF

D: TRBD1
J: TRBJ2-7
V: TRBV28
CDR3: CASSSQGGTYEQYF

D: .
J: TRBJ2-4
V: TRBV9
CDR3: CASSVGEQSKNIQYF

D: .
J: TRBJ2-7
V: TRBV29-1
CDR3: CSVRGTRTYEQYF

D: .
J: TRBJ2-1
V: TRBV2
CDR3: CASSEGRYNEQFF

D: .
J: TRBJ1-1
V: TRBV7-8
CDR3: CASSLLLLGTEAFF

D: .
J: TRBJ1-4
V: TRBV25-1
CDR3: CASSEDGSVLLFF

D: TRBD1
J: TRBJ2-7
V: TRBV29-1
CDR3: CSVGQGVSYEQYF

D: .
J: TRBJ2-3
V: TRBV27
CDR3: CASSPRNSADTQYF

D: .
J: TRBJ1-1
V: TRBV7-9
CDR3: CASSLGTEAFF

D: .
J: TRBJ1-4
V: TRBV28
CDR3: CASSWWGNGEKLFF

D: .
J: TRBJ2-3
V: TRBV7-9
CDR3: CASSLVIGDTQYF

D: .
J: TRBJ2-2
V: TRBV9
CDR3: CASSRKNTGELFF

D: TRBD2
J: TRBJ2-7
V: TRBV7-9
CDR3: CASSREAGPSYEQYF

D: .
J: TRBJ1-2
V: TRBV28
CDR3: CASGKGREDYGYTF

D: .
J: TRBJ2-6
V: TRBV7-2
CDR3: CASSLDLTVRANVLTF

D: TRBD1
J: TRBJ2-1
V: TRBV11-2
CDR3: CASSPRDRGWNEQFF

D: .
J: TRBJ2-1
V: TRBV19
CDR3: CASSIVGENNEQFF

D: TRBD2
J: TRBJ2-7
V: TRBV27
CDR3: CASRPGGVAYEQYF

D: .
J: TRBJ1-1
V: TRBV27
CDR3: CASSLHDKNTEAFF

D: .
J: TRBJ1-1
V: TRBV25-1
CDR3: CASSDVNTEAFF

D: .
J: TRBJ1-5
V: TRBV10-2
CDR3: CASSESYPNQPQHF

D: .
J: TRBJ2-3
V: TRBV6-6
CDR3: CASSLTDTQYF

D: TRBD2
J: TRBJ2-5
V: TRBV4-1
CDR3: CASSLQTSGQTQYF

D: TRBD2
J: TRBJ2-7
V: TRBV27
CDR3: CASSLAGGFSYEQYF

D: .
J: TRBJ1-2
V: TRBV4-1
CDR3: CASSPKVNYGYTF

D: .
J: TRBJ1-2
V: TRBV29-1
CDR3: CSVHRERGYTF

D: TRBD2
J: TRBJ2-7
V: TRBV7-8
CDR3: CASSFGRGGEQYF

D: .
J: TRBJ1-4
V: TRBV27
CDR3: CASSLGGTHEKLFF

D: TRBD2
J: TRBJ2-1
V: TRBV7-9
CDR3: CASSPSGRGAYNEQFF

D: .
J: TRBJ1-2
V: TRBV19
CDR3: CASRPRDNYGYTF

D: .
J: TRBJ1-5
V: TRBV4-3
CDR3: CASSQERGSWPQHF